This T cell receptor beta chain was identified during a study of cytomegalovirus exposure and HLA in healthy donors. Sequencing was performed with immunoSEQ multiplex PCR; in TCRdb, only in-frame clones are kept and a portion is missing. Of 250,000 to 400,000 clones in the sample, around 90% were seen once. This CDR3 spans 14 amino acids. The V gene's germline CDR1 is LGHNA and CDR2 YNFKEQ. V gave up 4 bases and J gave up 5 bases, with 14 bases separating them. V gene TRBV4-2 combines with J gene TRBJ1-2, with TRBD1 as a possible D gene (6 bases). The clonotype comes from a woman aged 25 to 39 in good health and CMV-seropositive. Sequencing was performed on PBMCs. The CDR3 coding sequence is TGTGCCAGCAGCCCTGACAGGATAAAGTATGGCTACACCTTC. This encodes CASSPDRIKYGYTF.